This T cell receptor beta chain was documented in a study of shared clonotypes between healthy human individuals. General study points: Generally, naive subsets (rather than memory subsets) showed larger estimated richness.

The CDR3 spans 14 residues. Germline CDR1 is LNHNV and CDR2 is YYDKDF (reference sequence). Trimming left V 7 bases short and J 8 bases short, with 17 bases between. This clone was counted a single time. The antigen is not known. Measured with immunoSEQ multiplex PCR; TCRdb has only the in-frame clones, and not every one. The repertoire holds about 92,000 clones, with 60% to 75% as singletons. The sample was memory CD8+ T cells sorted from blood. Subset described: CD45RO+ cells pooled with CCR7-negative TemRA cells. The genes are TRBV15 and TRBJ2-2, with D perhaps TRBD1 (6 bases). The sequence was obtained from a man aged 30 to 39 in good health. DNA for the CDR3: TGTGCCACCAAAATTGGACAGTGGGAAGGGGAGCTGTTTTTT. Its translation: CATKIGQWEGELFF.